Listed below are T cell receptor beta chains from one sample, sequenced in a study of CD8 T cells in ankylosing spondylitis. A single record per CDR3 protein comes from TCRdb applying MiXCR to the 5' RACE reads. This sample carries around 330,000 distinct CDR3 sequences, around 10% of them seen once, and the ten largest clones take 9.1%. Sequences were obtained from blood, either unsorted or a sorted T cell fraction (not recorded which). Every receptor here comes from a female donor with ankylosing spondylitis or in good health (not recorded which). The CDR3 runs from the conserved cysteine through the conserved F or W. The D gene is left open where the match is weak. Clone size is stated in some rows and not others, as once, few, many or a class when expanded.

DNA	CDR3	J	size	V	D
TGTGCCATCAGTGATAACAGGGGAGGGACCCAGTACTTC	CAISDNRGGTQYF	TRBJ2-5	NA	TRBV10-3	NA
TGTGCCAGCAGCTTTGGGATTAAGGCTGAAGCTTTCTTT	CASSFGIKAEAFF	TRBJ1-1	NA	TRBV11-3	NA
TGTGCCATCAGTGGAACTCAAGAGACCCAGTACTTC	CAISGTQETQYF	TRBJ2-5	many	TRBV10-3	NA
TGTGCCAGCAGCCAAGGGGGACTGAACGAGCAGTACTTC	CASSQGGLNEQYF	TRBJ2-7	NA	TRBV3-1	NA
TGTGCCAGCAGCTTAGCGGGGTTATCATCCTACGAGCAGTACTTC	CASSLAGLSSYEQYF	TRBJ2-7	NA	TRBV7-9	NA
TGTGCCAGCAGCTCCACATCTCGGGGGGGGCCCACGGGCACTGAAGCTTTCTTT	CASSSTSRGGPTGTEAFF	TRBJ1-1	NA	TRBV11-1	NA
TGTGCCAGCAGTATGGACGGCTACGAGCAGTACTTC	CASSMDGYEQYF	TRBJ2-7	many	TRBV12-3/TRBV12-4	NA
TGTGCCAGCAGGGGGACAGGGGGCCGTGAAAAACTGTTTTTT	CASRGTGGREKLFF	TRBJ1-4	many	TRBV27	TRBD1
TGTGCCACCAGCAGAGAGCAGGGGGCTAACACTGAAGCTTTCTTT	CATSREQGANTEAFF	TRBJ1-1	NA	TRBV15	TRBD1
TGTGCCACCAGTGCTACGGCGAACACTGAAGCTTTCTTT	CATSATANTEAFF	TRBJ1-1	many	TRBV24-1	NA